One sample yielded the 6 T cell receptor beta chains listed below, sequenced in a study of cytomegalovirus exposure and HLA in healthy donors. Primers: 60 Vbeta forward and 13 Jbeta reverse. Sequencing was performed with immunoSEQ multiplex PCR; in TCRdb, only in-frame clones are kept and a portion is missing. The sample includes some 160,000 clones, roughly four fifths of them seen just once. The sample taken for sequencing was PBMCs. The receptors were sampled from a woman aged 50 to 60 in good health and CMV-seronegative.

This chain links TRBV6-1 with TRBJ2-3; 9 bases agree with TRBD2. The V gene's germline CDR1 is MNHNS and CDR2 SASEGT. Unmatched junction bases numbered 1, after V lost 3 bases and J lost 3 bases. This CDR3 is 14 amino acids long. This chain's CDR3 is CASSDTSGTDTQYF. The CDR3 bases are TGTGCCAGCAGTGATACTAGCGGGACAGATACGCAGTATTTT.

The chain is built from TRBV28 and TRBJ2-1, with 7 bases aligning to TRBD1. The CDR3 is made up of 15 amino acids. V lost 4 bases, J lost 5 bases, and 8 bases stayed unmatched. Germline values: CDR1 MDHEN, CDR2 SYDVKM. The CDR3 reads CASSSHRGIDNEQFF. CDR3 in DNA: TGTGCCAGCAGTTCACACAGGGGAATAGACAATGAGCAGTTCTTC.

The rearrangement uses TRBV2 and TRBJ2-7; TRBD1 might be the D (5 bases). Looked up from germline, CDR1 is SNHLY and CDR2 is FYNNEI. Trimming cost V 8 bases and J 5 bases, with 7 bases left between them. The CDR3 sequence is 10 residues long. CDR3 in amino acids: CASQGDEQYF. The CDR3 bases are TGTGCCAGCCAGGGCGACGAGCAGTACTTC.

CDR3 region: CASRQTRTDTQYF. The CDR3 DNA reads TGTGCCTCCCGACAGACTCGCACAGATACGCAGTATTTT. This chain links TRBV30 with TRBJ2-3; D perhaps matches TRBD1 (5 bases). Germline CDR1 and CDR2: GTSNPN and SVGIG (reference sequence). The CDR3 has 13 amino acids. V was clipped by 7 bases and J by 1 base, with 12 bases between them.

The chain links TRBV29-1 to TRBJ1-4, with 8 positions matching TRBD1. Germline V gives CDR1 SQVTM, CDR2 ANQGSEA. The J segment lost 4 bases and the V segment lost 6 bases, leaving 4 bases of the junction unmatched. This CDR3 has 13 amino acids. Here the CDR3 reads CSVETGVNEKLFF. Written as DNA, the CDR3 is TGCAGCGTAGAGACAGGGGTTAATGAAAAACTGTTTTTT.

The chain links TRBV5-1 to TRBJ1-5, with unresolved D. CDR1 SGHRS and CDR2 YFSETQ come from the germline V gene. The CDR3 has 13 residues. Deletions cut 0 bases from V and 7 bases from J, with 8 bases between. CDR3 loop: CASSLGLGQPQHF. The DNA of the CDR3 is TGCGCCAGCAGCTTGGGGCTCGGGCAGCCCCAGCATTTT.